This T cell receptor beta chain was retrieved from a study of blood T cell repertoires in COVID-19. Produced via immunoSEQ multiplex PCR; TCRdb's table is partial and in-frame only. The sample contains tens of thousands of clones, over 80% of which appear only once. This CDR3 contains 15 residues. Sequencing input: peripheral blood. The chain couples TRBV21-1 to TRBJ2-3; the DNA was not used to check the table's D call, TRBD2. TRBV21-1 is reported as a pseudogene. The source is an elderly man with active or convalescent COVID-19. CDR3 sequence: CASSKEVRDTDTQYF. CDR3 nucleotides: TGTGCCAGCAGCAAAGAAGTCCGGGACACAGATACGCAGTATTTT.